This entry features one T cell receptor (beta chain) sequence. The data were produced by immunoSEQ multiplex PCR, yet TCRdb's version contains in-frame clones alone and is incomplete. This sample yields some 1.4 million clones, of which approximately 97% are seen a single time; roughly 1.2% belongs to the top ten. This entry is derived from a study of shared clonotypes between healthy human individuals. For the study at large: CD4 naive and CD4 memory each took three plates per donor, while CD8 naive took two and CD8 memory one.

The germline V gene encodes CDR1 LGHNA and CDR2 YSLEER. The CDR3 contains 17 residues. The V segment lost 5 bases and the J segment 4 bases; nucleotides outside the gene matches: 13. This clonotype was obtained from a man aged 30 to 45 in good health. Sequences were obtained from naive CD4+ T cells sorted from blood. As to subset: CD45RA+ positively selected. This chain connects TRBV4-3 to TRBJ2-3; 9 bases fit TRBD2. CDR3 in DNA: TGCGCCAGCAGCAGACTGGGTGGCGGGAGGGCCCCAGATACGCAGTATTTT. This sequence encodes CASSRLGGGRAPDTQYF.